The source of this T cell receptor beta chain is a study of CDR3 diversity in severe acne. With 1 base clipped from V and 5 bases from J, the junction kept 3 bases outside the gene matches. The CDR3 spans 14 residues. Per germline, CDR1 SGHRS and CDR2 YFSETQ. Each CDR3 protein gets one entry after TCRdb re-called the PCR reads with MiXCR. Counted here are roughly 93,000 distinct CDR3 sequences, around 54% occurring once; the ten biggest clones make up about 9.9%. This clonotype was counted at least ten times. Material: blood. This sequence was found in a male donor with severe acne vulgaris. The chain employs TRBV5-1 and TRBJ1-2; 9 bases line up with TRBD1. The CDR3 loop is CASSLTTGGYGYTF. The CDR3 coding sequence is TGCGCCAGCAGCTTGACGACAGGGGGATATGGCTACACCTTC.